One T cell receptor beta chain is described in this entry. Germline V gene sequence: CDR1 SGHRS, CDR2 YFSETQ. Trimming shortened V by 1 base and J by 3 bases, and 11 bases separated the two germline ends. The CDR3 totals 15 residues. Those enrolled, adults aged 18 to 89 years, came from about two dozen US areas. This sample is drawn from a study of blood T cell repertoires in COVID-19. Across the study: PBMCs, B-cell-depleted T cells, or T cells provided the cDNA or gDNA that made up the material.

Per the original data handling: Reference gene primer amplification gave nucleated cell count estimates. Repertoires were generated with immunoSEQ multiplex PCR, while TCRdb's copy carries only in-frame clones and drops some. V, J and clone size derive from that table, while D and trimming were established from the DNA sequence. The sample lists over 200,000 clones, about 89% seen once, with about 1.2% in the top ten. V and J are TRBV5-1 and TRBJ1-3, with D unresolved. The clonotype was recovered from a human donor in a cohort exposed to, infected with or recovered from COVID-19 (not recorded which). The donor label of this sample is uncertain. The material sequenced was PBMCs or T cells enriched from blood (not recorded which). The chain's CDR3 is CASSLTPASGNTIYF. The CDR3 region has the DNA TGCGCCAGCAGCTTGACTCCTGCAAGTGGAAACACCATATATTTT.